Given below is one TCR beta chain in context. Its cognate antigen is unknown. TCRdb's table, derived via immunoSEQ multiplex PCR, lists solely in-frame clones and lacks some. The repertoire holds about 46,000 clones, 89% seen once, with 12% in the top ten. This sample is part of a study of OX40 agonist ivuxolimab in advanced cancers. Overall study context: The study treated patients with ivuxolimab, an agonistic anti-OX40 (CD134) antibody. Three individuals attained partial responses, comprising one hepatocellular carcinoma case and two cutaneous melanoma cases. Whole-study findings and limits: No determination was made of the antigen specificity of the expanded peripheral T cells.

The sequence was obtained from an adult with an advanced solid tumor such as melanoma, head and neck, liver or kidney cancer. The sample was CD4+ or CD8+ T cells sorted from blood, taken in a trial of the OX40 agonist ivuxolimab.

The CDR3 reads CASSVGTGSNYGYTF. CDR3 coding DNA: TGTGCCAGCAGCGTAGGCACAGGGTCGAACTATGGCTACACCTTC. The rearrangement uses TRBV9 and TRBJ1-2, with D possibly being TRBD1 (6 bases). V was shortened by 0 bases and J by 2 bases, with 11 bases between the two germline ends. Germline values: CDR1 SGDLS, CDR2 YYNGEE. The CDR3 extends over 15 amino acids. The complete variable domain, with remaining parts taken from reference TRBV9 and TRBJ1-2, reads DSGVTQTPKHLITATGQRVTLRCSPRSGDLSVYWYQQSLDQGLQFLIQYYNGEERAKGNILERFSAQQFPDLHSELNLSSLELGDSALYFCASSVGTGSNYGYTFGSGTRLTVV.